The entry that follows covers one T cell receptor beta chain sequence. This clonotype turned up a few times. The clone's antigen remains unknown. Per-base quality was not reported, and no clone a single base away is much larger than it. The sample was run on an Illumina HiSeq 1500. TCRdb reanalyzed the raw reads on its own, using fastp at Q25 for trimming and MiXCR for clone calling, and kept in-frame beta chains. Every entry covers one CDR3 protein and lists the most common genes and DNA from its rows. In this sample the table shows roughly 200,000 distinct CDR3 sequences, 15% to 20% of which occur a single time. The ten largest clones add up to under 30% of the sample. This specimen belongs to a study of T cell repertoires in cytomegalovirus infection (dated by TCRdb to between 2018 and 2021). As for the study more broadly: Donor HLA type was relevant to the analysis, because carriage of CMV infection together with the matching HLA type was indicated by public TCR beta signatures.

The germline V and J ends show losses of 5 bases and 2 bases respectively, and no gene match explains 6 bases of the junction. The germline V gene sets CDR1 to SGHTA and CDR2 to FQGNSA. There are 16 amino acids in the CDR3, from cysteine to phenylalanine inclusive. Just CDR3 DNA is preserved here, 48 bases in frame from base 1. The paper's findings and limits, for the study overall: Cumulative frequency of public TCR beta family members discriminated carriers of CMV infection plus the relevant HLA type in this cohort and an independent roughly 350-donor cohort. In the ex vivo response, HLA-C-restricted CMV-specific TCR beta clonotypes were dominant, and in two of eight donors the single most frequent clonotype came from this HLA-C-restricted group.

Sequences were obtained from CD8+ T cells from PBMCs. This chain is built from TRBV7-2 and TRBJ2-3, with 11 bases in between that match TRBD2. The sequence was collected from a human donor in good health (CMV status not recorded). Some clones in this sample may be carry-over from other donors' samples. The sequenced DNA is TGTGCCAGCAGCGAAACACTAGCGGGGGCCACAGATACGCAGTATTTT. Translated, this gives CASSETLAGATDTQYF. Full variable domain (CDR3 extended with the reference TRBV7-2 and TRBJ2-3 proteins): GAGVSQSPSNKVTEKGKDVELRCDPISGHTALYWYRQSLGQGLEFLIYFQGNSAPDKSGLPSDRFSAERTGGSVSTLTIQRTQQEDSAVYLCASSETLAGATDTQYFGPGTRLTVL.